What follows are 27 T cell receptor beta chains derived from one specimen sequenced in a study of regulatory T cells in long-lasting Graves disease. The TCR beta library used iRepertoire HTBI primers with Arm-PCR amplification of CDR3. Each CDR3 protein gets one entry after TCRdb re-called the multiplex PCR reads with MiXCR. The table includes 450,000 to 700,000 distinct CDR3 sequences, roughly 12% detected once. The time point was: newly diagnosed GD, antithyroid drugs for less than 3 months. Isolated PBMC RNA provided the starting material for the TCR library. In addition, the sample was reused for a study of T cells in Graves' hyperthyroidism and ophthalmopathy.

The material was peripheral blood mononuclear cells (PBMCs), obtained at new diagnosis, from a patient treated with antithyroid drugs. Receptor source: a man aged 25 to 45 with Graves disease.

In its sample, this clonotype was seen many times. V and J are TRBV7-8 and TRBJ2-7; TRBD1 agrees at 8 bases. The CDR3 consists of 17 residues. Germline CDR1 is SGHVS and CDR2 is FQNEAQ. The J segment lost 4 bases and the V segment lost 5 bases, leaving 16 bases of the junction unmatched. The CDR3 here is CASSPMGLRTGNYEQYF. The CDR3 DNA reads TGTGCCAGCAGCCCCATGGGGTTACGGACAGGGAATTACGAGCAGTACTTC.

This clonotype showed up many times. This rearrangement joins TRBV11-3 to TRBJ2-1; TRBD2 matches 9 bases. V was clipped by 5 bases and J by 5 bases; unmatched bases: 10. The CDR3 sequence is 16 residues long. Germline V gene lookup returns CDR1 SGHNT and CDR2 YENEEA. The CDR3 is CASSPRRTSDHNEQFF. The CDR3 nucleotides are TGTGCCAGCAGCCCCCGGCGGACTAGCGATCACAATGAGCAGTTCTTC.

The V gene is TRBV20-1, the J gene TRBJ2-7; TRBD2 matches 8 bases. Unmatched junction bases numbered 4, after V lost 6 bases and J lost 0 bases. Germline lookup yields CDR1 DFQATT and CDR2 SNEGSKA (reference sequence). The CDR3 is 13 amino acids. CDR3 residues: CSATSGISYEQYF. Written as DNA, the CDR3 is TGCAGTGCCACTAGCGGTATCTCCTACGAGCAGTACTTC.

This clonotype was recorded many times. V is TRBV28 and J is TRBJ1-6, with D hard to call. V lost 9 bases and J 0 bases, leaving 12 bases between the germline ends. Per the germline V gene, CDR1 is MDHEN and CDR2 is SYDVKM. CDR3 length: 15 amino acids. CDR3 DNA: TGTGCCAGTACACCGGGCCTCTCCTATAATTCACCCCTCCACTTT. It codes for CASTPGLSYNSPLHF.

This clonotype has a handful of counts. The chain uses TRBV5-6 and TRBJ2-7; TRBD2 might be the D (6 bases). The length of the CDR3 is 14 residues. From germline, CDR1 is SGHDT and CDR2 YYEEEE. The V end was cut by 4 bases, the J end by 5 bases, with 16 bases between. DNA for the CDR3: TGTGCCAGCAGCACCGGGGTAGCGGTCGACGAGCAGTACTTC. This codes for CASSTGVAVDEQYF.

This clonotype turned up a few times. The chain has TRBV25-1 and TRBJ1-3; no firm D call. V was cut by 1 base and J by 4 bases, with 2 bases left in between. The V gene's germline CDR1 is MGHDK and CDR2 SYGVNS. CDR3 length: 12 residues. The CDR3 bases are TGTGCCAGCAGTGAATGGGGAAACACCATATATTTT. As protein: CASSEWGNTIYF.

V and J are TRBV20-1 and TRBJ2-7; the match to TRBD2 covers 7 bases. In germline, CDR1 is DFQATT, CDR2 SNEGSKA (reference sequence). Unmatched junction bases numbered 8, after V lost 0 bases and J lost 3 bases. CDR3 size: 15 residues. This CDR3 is CSARDSTSLIYEQYF. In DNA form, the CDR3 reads TGCAGTGCTAGAGATTCGACTAGCCTGATCTACGAGCAGTACTTC.

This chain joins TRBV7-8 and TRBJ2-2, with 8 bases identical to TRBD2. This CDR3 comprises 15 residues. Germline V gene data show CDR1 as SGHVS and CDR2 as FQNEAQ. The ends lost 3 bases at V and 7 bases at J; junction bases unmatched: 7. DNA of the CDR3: TGTGCCAGCAGCTTCCGTCTAGCGGGTTTCGGGGAGCTGTTTTTT. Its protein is CASSFRLAGFGELFF.

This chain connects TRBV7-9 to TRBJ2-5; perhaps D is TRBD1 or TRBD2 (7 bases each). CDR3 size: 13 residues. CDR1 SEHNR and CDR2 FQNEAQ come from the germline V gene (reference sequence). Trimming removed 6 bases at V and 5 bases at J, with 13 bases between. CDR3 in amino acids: CASRSQGGETQYF. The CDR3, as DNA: TGTGCCAGCAGGTCTCAGGGGGGGGAGACCCAGTACTTC. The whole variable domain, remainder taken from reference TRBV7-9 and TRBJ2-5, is DTGVSQNPRHKITKRGQNVTFRCDPISEHNRLYWYRQTLGQGPEFLTYFQNEAQLEKSRLLSDRFSAERPKGSFSTLEIQRTEQGDSAMYLCASRSQGGETQYFGPGTRLLVL.

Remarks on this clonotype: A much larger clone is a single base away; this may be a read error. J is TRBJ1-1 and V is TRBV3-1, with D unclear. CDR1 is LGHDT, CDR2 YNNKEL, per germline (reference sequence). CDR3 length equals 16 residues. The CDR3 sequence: CASRQDLKEGVQEAFF. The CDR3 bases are TGTGCCAGCAGGCAAGATCTAAAGGAGGGCGTACAGGAAGCTTTCTTT.

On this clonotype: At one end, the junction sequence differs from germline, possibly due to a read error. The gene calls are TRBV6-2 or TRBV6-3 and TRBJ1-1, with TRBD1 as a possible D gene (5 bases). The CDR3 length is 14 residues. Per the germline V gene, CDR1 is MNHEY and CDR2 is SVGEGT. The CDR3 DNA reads TGTGCCACCAGTTTGGATCAGGGTAGCGCTGAAGCTTTCTTT. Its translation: CATSLDQGSAEAFF.

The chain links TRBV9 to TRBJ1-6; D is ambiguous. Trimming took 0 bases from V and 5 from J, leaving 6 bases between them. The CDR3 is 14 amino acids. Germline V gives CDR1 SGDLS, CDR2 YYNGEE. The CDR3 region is CASSVGDHNSPLHF. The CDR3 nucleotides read TGTGCCAGCAGCGTAGGAGACCATAATTCACCCCTCCACTTT.

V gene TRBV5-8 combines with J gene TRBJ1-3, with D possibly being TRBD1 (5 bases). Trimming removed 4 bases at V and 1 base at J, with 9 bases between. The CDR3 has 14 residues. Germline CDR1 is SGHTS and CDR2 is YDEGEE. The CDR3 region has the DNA TGTGCCAGCAGCCAAACAGGTTCTGGAAACACCATATATTTT. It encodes CASSQTGSGNTIYF.

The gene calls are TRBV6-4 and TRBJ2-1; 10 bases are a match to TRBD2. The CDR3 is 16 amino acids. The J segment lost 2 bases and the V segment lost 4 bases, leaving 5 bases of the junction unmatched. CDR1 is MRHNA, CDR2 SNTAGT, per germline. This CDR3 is CASSVAGLAAYNEQFF. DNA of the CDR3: TGTGCCAGCAGTGTGGCAGGACTAGCGGCCTACAATGAGCAGTTCTTC.

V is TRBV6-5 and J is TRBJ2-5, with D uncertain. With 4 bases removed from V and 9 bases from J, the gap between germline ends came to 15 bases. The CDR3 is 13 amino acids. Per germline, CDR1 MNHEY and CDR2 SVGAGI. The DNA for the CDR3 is TGTGCCAGCAGTTCCCAGGAACAAAAGGCCCAGTACTTC. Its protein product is CASSSQEQKAQYF.

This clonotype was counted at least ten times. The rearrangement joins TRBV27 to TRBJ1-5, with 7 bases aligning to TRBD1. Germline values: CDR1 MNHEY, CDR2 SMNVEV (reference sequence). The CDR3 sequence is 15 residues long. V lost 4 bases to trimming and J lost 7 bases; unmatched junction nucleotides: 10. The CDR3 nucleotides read TGTGCCAGCAGTTCCGGACAGGCGGGTGCACAGCCCCAGCATTTT. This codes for CASSSGQAGAQPQHF.

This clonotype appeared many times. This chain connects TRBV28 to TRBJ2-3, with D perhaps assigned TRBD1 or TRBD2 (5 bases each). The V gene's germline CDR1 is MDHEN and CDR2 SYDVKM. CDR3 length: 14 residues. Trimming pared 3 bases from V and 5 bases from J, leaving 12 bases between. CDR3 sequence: CASSFTGRGDTQYF. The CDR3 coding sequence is TGTGCCAGCAGTTTTACGGGAAGGGGAGATACGCAGTATTTT.

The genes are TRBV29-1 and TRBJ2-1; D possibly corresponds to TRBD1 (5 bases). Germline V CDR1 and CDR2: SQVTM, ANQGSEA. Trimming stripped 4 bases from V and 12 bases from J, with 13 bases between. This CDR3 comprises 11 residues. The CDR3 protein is CSVADRRGQFF. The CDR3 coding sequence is TGCAGCGTTGCCGACAGACGTGGGCAGTTCTTC.

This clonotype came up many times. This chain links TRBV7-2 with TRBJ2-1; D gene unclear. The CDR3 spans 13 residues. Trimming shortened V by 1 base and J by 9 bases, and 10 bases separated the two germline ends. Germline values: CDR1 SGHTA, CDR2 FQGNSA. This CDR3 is CASSLGVSGEQFF. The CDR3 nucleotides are TGTGCCAGCAGCTTAGGGGTTTCCGGTGAGCAGTTCTTC.

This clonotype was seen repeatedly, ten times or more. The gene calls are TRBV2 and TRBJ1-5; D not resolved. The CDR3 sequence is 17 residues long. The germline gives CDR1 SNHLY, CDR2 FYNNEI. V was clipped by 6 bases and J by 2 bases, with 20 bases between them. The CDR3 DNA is TGTGCCAGCAGGTCCTCACCCCCCTCCACCGGCAATCAGCCCCAGCATTTT. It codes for CASRSSPPSTGNQPQHF.

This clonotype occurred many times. CDR3 bases: TGTGCCAGCAGTCTGGAGGGCCCTAGCAATCAGCCCCAGCATTTT. Its translation is CASSLEGPSNQPQHF. The J gene is TRBJ1-5, the V gene TRBV27; D not resolved. V lost 5 bases and J lost 0, with 11 bases in between. The V gene's germline CDR1 is MNHEY and CDR2 SMNVEV (reference sequence). CDR3 length equals 15 residues.

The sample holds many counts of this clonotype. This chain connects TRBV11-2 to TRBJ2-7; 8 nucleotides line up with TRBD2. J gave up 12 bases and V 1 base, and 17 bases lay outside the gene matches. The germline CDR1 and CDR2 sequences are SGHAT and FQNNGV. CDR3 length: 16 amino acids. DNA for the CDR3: TGTGCCAGCAGCTTAGCCTCCTCGGGACTAGTAAAGTCCATGTACTTC. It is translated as CASSLASSGLVKSMYF. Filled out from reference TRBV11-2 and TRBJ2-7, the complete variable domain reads EAGVAQSPRYKIIEKRQSVAFWCNPISGHATLYWYQQILGQGPKLLIQFQNNGVVDDSQLPKDRFSAERLKGVDSTLKIQPAKLEDSAVYLCASSLASSGLVKSMYFGPGTRLTVT.

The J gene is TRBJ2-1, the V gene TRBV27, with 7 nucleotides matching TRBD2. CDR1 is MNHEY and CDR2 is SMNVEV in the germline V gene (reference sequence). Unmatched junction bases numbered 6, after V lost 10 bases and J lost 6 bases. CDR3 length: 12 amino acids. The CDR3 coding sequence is TGTGCCACACTAGCGAATCGCAATGAGCAGTTCTTC. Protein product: CATLANRNEQFF.

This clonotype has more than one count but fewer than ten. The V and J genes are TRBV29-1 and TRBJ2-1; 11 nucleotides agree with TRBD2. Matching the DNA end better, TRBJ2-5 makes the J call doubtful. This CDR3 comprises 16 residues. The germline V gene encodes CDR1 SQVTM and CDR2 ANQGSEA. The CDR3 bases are TGCAGCGTTGAAACTGGACTAGCGGGCTCTCAAGAGACCCAGTACTTC. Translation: CSVETGLAGSQETQYF.

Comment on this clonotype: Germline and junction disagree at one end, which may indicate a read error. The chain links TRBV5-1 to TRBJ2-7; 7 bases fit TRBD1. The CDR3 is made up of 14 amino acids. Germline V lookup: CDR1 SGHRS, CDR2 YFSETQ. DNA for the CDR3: TGCACCAGCAGAACAGGGGCCCGACTTGACGAGCAGTACTTC. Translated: CTSRTGARLDEQYF.

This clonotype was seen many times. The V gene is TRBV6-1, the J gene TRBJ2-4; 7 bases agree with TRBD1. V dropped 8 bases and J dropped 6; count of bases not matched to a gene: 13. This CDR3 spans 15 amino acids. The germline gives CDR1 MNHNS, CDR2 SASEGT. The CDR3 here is CASRPTWTGVNIQYF. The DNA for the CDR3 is TGTGCCAGCCGACCGACATGGACAGGAGTAAACATTCAGTACTTC.

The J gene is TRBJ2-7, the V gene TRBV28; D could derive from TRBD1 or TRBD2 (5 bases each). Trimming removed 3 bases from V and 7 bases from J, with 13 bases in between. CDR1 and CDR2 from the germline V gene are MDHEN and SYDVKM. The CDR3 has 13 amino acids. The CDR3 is CASSLGLAREQYF. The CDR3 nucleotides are TGTGCCAGCAGTTTGGGGCTAGCTCGGGAGCAGTACTTC.